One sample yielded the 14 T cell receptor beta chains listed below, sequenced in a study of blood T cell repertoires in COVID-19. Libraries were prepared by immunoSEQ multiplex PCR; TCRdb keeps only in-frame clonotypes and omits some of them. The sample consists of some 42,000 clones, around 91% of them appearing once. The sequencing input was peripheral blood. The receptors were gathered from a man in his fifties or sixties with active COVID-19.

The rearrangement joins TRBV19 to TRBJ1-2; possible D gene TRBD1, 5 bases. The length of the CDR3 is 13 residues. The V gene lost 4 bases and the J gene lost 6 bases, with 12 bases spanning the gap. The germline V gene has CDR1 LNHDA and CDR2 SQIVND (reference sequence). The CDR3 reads CASSNGGSNGYTF. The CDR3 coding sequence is TGTGCCAGTAGTAACGGGGGATCGAATGGCTACACCTTC.

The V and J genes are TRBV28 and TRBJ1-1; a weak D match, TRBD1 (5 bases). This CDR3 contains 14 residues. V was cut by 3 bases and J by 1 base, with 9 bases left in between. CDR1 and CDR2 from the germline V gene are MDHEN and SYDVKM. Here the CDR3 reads CASSLGRTNTEAFF. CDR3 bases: TGTGCCAGCAGTTTGGGGCGGACGAACACTGAAGCTTTCTTT.

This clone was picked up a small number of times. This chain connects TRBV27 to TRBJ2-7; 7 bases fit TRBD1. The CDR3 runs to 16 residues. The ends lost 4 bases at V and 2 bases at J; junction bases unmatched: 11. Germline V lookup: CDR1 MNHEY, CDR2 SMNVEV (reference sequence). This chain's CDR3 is CASSSTPGTAAYEQYF. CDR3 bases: TGTGCCAGCAGTTCAACTCCCGGGACAGCAGCCTACGAGCAGTACTTC.

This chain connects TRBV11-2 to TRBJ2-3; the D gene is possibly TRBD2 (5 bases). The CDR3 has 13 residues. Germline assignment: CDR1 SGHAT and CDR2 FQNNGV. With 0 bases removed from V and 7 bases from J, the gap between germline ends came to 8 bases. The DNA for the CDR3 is TGTGCCAGCAGCTTAGATCGGGATCATACGCAGTATTTT. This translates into CASSLDRDHTQYF.

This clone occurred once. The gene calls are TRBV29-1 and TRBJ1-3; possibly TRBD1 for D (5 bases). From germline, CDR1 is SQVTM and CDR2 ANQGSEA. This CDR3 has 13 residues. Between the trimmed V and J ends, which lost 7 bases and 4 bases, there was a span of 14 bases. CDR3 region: CSAWGMGGNTIYF. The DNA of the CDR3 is TGCAGCGCCTGGGGCATGGGCGGAAACACCATATATTTT. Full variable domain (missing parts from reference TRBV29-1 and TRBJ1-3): SAVISQKPSRDICQRGTSLTIQCQVDSQVTMMFWYRQQPGQSLTLIATANQGSEATYESGFVIDKFPISRPNLTFSTLTVSNMSPEDSSIYLCSAWGMGGNTIYFGEGSWLTVV.

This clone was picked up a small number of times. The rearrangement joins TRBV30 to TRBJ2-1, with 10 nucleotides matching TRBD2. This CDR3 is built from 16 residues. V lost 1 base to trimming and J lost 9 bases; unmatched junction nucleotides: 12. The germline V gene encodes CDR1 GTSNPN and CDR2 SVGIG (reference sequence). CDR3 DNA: TGTGCCTGGAGTGGTGGGGCTAGCGGGAGCGCGGGTGAGCAGTTCTTC. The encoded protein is CAWSGGASGSAGEQFF.

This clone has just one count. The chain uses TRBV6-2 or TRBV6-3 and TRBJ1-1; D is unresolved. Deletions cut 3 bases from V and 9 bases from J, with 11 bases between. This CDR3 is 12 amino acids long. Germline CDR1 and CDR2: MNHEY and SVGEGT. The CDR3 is CASSYEGFQAFF. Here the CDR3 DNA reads TGTGCCAGCAGTTATGAGGGTTTTCAAGCTTTCTTT.

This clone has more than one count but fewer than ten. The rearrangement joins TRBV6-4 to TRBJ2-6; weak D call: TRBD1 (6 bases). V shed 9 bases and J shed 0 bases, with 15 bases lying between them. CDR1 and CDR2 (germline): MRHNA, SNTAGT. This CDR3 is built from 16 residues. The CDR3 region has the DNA TGTGCCAGTGCCCCGGACAGTAGCTCTGGGGCCAACGTCCTGACTTTC. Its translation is CASAPDSSSGANVLTF.

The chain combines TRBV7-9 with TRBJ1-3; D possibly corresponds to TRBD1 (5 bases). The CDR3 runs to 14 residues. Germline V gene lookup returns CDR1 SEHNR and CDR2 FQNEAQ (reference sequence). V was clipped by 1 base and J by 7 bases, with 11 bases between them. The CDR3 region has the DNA TGTGCCAGCAGCTTAGAGAGTGCAGGGAACACCATATATTTT. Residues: CASSLESAGNTIYF.

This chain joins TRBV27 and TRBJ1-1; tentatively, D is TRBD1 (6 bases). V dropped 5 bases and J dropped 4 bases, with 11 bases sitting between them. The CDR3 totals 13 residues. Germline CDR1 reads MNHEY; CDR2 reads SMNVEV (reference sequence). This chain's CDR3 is CASSRTGFTEAFF. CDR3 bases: TGTGCCAGCAGTCGTACAGGGTTCACTGAAGCTTTCTTT.

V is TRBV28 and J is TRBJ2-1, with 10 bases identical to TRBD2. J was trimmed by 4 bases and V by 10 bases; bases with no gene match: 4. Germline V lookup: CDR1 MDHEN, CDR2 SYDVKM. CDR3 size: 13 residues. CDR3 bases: TGTGCCACCGAGCGGGGGGGATACAATGAGCAGTTCTTC. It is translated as CATERGGYNEQFF.

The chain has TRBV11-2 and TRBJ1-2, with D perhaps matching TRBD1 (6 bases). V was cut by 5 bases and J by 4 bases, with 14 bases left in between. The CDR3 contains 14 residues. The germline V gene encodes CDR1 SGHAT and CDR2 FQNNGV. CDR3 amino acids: CASSPSGALYGYTF. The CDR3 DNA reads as TGTGCCAGCAGCCCATCAGGGGCCCTCTATGGCTACACCTTC.

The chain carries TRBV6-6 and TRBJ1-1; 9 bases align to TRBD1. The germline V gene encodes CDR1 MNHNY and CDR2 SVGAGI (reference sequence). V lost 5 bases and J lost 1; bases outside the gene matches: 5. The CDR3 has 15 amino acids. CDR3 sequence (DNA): TGTGCCAGCAGTCCGTCGGGACAGGGGAACACTGAAGCTTTCTTT. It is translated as CASSPSGQGNTEAFF.

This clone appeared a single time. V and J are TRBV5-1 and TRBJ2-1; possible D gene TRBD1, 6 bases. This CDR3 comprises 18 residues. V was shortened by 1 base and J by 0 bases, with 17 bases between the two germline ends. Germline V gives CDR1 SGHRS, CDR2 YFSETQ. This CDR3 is CASSLSGAGASSYNEQFF. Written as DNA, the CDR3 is TGCGCCAGCAGCTTGTCCGGGGCAGGGGCAAGCTCCTACAATGAGCAGTTCTTC. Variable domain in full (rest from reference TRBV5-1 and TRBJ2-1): KAGVTQTPRYLIKTRGQQVTLSCSPISGHRSVSWYQQTPGQGLQFLFEYFSETQRNKGNFPGRFSGRQFSNSRSEMNVSTLELGDSALYLCASSLSGAGASSYNEQFFGPGTRLTVL.